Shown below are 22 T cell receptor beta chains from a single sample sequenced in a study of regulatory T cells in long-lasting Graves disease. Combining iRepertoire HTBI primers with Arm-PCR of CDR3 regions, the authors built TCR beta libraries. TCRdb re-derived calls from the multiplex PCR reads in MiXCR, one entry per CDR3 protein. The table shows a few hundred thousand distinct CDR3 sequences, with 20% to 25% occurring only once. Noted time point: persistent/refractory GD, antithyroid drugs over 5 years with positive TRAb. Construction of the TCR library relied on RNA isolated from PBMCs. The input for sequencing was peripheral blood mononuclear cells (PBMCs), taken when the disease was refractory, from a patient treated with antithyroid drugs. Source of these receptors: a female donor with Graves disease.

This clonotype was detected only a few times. The CDR3 protein is CASSPKPSRGDGDTIYF. In nucleotides, the CDR3 is TGTGCCAGCAGTCCGAAGCCTTCACGGGGGGATGGGGACACCATATATTTT. The chain links TRBV27 to TRBJ1-3; possibly TRBD1 for D (5 bases). Germline assignment: CDR1 MNHEY and CDR2 SMNVEV (reference sequence). Deletions cut 5 bases from V and 8 bases from J, with 25 bases between. This CDR3 is built from 17 residues.

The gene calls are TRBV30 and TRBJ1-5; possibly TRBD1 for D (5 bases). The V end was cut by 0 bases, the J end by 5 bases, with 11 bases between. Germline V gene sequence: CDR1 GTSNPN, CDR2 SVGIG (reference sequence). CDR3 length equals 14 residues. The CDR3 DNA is TGTGCCTGGAGTGTACAAGTGGGGGATCAGCCCCAGCATTTT. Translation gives CAWSVQVGDQPQHF.

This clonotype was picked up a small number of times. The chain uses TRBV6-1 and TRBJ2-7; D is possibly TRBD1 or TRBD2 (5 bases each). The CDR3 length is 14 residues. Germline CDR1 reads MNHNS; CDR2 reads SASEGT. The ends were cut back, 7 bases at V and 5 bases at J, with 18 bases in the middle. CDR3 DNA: TGTGCCAGCAACCAAAAGGGACCCGGGGACGAGCAGTACTTC. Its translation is CASNQKGPGDEQYF.

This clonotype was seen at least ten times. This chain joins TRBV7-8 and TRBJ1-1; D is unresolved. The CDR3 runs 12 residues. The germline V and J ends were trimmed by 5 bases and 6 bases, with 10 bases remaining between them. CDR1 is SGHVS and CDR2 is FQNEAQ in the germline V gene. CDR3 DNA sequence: TGTGCCAGCAGCAAAAGGTTTGCTGAAGCTTTCTTT. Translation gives CASSKRFAEAFF.

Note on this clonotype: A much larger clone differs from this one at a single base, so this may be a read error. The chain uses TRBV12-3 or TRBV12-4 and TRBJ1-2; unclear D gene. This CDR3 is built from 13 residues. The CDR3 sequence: CAGSFTLGYGYTF. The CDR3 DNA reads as TGTGCCGGCAGTTTTACCCTGGGCTATGGCTACACCTTC.

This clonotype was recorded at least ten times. CDR3 coding DNA: TGTGCCAGCAGTTCCCTGGGCGACAGGACTGGAAACACCATATATTTT. This sequence encodes CASSSLGDRTGNTIYF. J is TRBJ1-3 and V is TRBV28; D may be TRBD1 (6 bases). The CDR3 runs to 16 residues. Deletions cut 4 bases from V and 2 bases from J, with 15 bases between. From germline, CDR1 is MDHEN and CDR2 SYDVKM.

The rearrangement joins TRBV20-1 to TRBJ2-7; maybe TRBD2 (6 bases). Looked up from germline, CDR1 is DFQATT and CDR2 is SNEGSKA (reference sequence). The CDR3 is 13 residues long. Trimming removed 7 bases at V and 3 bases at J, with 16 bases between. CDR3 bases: TGCAGTGTCCCGAGCCCCGGGGGCTACGAGCAGTACTTC. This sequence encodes CSVPSPGGYEQYF.

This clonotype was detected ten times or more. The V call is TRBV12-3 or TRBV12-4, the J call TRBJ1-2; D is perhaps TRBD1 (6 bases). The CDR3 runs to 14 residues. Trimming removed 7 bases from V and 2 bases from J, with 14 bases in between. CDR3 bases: TGTGCCAGCACTCGGGGAGGGGGGAACTATGGCTACACCTTC. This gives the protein CASTRGGGNYGYTF.

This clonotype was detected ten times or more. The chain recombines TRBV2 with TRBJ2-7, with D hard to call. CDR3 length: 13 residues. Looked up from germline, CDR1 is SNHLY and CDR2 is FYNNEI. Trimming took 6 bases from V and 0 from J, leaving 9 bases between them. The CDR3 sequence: CASSQSSSYEQYF. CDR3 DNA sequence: TGTGCCAGCAGCCAGTCCAGCTCCTACGAGCAGTACTTC.

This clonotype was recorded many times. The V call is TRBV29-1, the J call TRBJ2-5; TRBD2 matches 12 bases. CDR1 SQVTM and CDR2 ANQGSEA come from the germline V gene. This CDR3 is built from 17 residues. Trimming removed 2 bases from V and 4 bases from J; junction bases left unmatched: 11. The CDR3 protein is CSVEPQTSGSVPETQYF. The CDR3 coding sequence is TGCAGCGTTGAACCTCAGACTAGCGGGAGCGTTCCAGAGACCCAGTACTTC.

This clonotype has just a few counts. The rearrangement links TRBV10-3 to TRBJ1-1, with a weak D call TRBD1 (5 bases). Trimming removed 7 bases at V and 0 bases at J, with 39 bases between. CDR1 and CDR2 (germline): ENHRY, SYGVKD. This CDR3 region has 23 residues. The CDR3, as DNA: TGTGCCATCAAGAGAGTGGAGCGAGGCTTCGGGGAGCGAGACAGCTTAGTGAACACTGAAGCTTTCTTT. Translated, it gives CAIKRVERGFGERDSLVNTEAFF.

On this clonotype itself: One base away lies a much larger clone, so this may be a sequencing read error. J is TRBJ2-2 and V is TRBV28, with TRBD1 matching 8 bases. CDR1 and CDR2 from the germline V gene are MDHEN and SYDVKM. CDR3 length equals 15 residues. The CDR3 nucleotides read TGTGCCAGCAGCGTCCGGACAGGGAACACCGGGGAGCTGCTTTTT. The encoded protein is CASSVRTGNTGELLF. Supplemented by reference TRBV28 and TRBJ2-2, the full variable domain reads DVKVTQSSRYLVKRTGEKVFLECVQDMDHENMFWYRQDPGLGLRLIYFSYDVKMKEKGDIPEGYSVSREKKERFSLILESASTNQTSMYLCASSVRTGNTGELLFGEGSRLTVL.

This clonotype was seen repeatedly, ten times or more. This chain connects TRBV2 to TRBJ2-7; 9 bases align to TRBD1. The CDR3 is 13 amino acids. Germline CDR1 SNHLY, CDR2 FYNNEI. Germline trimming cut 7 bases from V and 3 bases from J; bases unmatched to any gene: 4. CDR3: CASNRDRDYEQYF. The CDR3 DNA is TGTGCCAGCAACCGGGACAGGGACTACGAGCAGTACTTC.

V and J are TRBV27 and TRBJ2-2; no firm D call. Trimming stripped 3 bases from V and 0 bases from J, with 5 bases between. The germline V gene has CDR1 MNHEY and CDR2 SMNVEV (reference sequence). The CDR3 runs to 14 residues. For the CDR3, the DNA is TGTGCCAGCAGTTTGTCGACGAACACCGGGGAGCTGTTTTTT. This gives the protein CASSLSTNTGELFF.

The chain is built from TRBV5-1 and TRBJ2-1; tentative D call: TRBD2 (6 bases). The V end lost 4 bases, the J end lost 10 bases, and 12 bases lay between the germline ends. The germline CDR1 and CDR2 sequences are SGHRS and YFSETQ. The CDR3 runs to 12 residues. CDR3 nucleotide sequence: TGCGCCAGCAGCGGGGACTTTGGAGAGCAGTTCTTC. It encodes CASSGDFGEQFF.

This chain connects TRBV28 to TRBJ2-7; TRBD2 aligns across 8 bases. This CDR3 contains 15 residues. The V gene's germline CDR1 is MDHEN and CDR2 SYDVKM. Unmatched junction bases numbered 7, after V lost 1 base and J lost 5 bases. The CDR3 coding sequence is TGTGCCAGCAGTTTATTCCGGGAGGGCCCTAACGAGCAGTACTTC. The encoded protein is CASSLFREGPNEQYF.

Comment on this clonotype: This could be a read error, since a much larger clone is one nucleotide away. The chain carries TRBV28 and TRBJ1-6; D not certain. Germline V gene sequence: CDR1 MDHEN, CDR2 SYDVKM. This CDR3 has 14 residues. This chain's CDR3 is CASTESSYNSLLHF. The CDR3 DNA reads TGTGCCAGCACAGAGAGCTCCTATAATTCACTCCTCCACTTT.

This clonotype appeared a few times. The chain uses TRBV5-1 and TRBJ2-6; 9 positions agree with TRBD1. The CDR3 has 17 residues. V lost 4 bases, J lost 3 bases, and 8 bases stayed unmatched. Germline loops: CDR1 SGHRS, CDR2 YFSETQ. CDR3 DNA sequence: TGCGCCAGCAGCCCGTCGACAGGGGGAGGTGGGGCCAACGTCCTGACTTTC. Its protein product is CASSPSTGGGGANVLTF.

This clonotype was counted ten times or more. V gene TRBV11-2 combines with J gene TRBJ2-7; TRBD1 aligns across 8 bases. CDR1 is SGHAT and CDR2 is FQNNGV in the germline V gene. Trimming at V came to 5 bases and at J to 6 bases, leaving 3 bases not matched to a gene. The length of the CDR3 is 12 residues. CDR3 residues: CASSVGTGEQYF. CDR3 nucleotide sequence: TGTGCCAGCAGCGTCGGGACAGGCGAGCAGTACTTC.

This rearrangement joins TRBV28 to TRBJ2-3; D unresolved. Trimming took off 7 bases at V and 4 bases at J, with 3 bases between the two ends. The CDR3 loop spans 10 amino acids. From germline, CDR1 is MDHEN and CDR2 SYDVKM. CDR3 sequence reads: CASNPDTQYF. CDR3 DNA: TGTGCCAGCAACCCAGATACGCAGTATTTT.

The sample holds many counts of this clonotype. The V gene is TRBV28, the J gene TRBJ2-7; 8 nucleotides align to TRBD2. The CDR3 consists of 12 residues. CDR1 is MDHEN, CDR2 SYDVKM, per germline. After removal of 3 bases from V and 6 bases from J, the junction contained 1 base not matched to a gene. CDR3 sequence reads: CASSFAGGEQYF. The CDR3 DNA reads TGTGCCAGCAGTTTTGCGGGAGGCGAGCAGTACTTC. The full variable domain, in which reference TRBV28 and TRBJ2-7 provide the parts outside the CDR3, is DVKVTQSSRYLVKRTGEKVFLECVQDMDHENMFWYRQDPGLGLRLIYFSYDVKMKEKGDIPEGYSVSREKKERFSLILESASTNQTSMYLCASSFAGGEQYFGPGTRLTVT.

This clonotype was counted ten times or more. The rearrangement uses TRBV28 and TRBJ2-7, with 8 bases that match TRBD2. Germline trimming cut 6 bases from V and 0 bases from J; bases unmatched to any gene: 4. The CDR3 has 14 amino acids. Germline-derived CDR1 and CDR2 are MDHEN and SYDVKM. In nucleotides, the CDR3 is TGTGCCAGCAGAGGAGGGACTAGCTCCTACGAGCAGTACTTC. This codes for CASRGGTSSYEQYF. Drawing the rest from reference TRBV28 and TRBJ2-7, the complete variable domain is DVKVTQSSRYLVKRTGEKVFLECVQDMDHENMFWYRQDPGLGLRLIYFSYDVKMKEKGDIPEGYSVSREKKERFSLILESASTNQTSMYLCASRGGTSSYEQYFGPGTRLTVT.